The 26 T cell receptor beta chains below come from one sample, sequenced in a study of CD8+CD57+ T cells in acquired aplastic anemia. Patients who underwent sequencing had shown CD8+CD57+ cell expansion by flow cytometry. For CDR3 and TCR beta VDJ profiling, genomic DNA was the template used. From the reads, TCRdb called clonotypes with MiXCR, one entry per CDR3 protein. The sample contains 200,000 or so distinct CDR3 sequences, 55% to 65% of which appear only once. What was sequenced was sorted CD4+, CD8+, or CD8+CD57+ T cells (not recorded which) from PBMCs. The receptors were sampled from a human donor with aplastic anemia.

The chain has TRBV7-2 and TRBJ2-3, with 10 bases aligning to TRBD2. Trimming at V came to 6 bases and at J to 9 bases, leaving 15 bases not matched to a gene. The CDR3 sequence is 16 residues long. CDR1 is SGHTA, CDR2 FQGNSA, per germline. The DNA of the CDR3 is TGTGCCAGCAGAACAGGGTGGACTAGCGGTAGGAACACGCAGTATTTT. Amino acid sequence: CASRTGWTSGRNTQYF.

This clonotype was counted a single time. The chain carries TRBV2 and TRBJ2-5, with 12 nucleotides matching TRBD2. The J call is doubtful: the DNA matches TRBJ2-7 better. CDR3 length: 16 amino acids. Germline V gives CDR1 SNHLY, CDR2 FYNNEI. This chain's CDR3 is CASSESASGRAYEQYF. The DNA for the CDR3 is TGTGCCAGCAGTGAATCGGCTAGCGGGAGGGCCTACGAGCAGTACTTC.

This sequence joins TRBV5-1 and TRBJ1-1, with D tentatively TRBD1 (6 bases). Germline V lookup: CDR1 SGHRS, CDR2 YFSETQ. V lost 4 bases and J 4 bases, leaving 14 bases between the germline ends. This CDR3 region has 14 residues. DNA for the CDR3: TGCGCCAGCAGCCCTACCCAAGGGGGCACTGAAGCTTTCTTT. Encoded protein: CASSPTQGGTEAFF.

The rearrangement links TRBV7-9 to TRBJ2-6; no firm D call. With 6 bases removed from V and 4 bases from J, the gap between germline ends came to 7 bases. The germline CDR1 and CDR2 sequences are SEHNR and FQNEAQ (reference sequence). The CDR3 covers 13 residues. CDR3 protein: CASRRRGANVLTF. CDR3 DNA: TGTGCCAGCAGACGGCGCGGGGCCAACGTCCTGACTTTC.

The CDR3 region has the DNA TGTGCCAGCAAACCCGAACAGACAGGGTTAATCGATTCACCCCTCCACTTT. It yields the protein CASKPEQTGLIDSPLHF. V gene TRBV6-5 combines with J gene TRBJ1-6; 7 nucleotides match TRBD1. Germline CDR1 reads MNHEY; CDR2 reads SVGAGI. The CDR3 spans 17 residues. With V trimmed by 7 bases and J by 8 bases, 17 bases remained unmatched.

This clonotype was detected only a few times. The V and J genes are TRBV5-1 and TRBJ1-2, with 10 bases that match TRBD1. The CDR3 is made up of 13 amino acids. V lost 3 bases to trimming and J lost 6 bases; unmatched junction nucleotides: 2. Germline CDR1 SGHRS, CDR2 YFSETQ. CDR3 DNA sequence: TGCGCCAGCAGCTGGGGGACAGGGGATGGCTACACCTTC. Its translation: CASSWGTGDGYTF.

The CDR3 reads CASNANTGELFF. The DNA of the CDR3 is TGTGCCAGCAACGCAAACACCGGGGAGCTGTTTTTT. The V and J genes are TRBV9 and TRBJ2-2, with unresolved D. V lost 6 bases and J lost 2, with 5 bases in between. Per germline, CDR1 SGDLS and CDR2 YYNGEE. The CDR3 length is 12 residues. The full variable domain, completed using reference TRBV9 and TRBJ2-2, is DSGVTQTPKHLITATGQRVTLRCSPRSGDLSVYWYQQSLDQGLQFLIQYYNGEERAKGNILERFSAQQFPDLHSELNLSSLELGDSALYFCASNANTGELFFGEGSRLTVL.

This clonotype occurred many times. The chain links TRBV5-8 to TRBJ2-7, with TRBD1 as a possible D gene (5 bases). CDR1 is SGHTS and CDR2 is YDEGEE in the germline V gene. The CDR3 totals 14 residues. V was clipped by 0 bases and J by 2 bases, with 9 bases between them. This chain's CDR3 is CASSLEGNPYEQYF. For the CDR3, the DNA is TGTGCCAGCAGCTTGGAGGGGAACCCCTACGAGCAGTACTTC. Variable domain in full (rest from reference TRBV5-8 and TRBJ2-7): EAGVTQSPTHLIKTRGQQATLRCSPISGHTSVYWYQQALGLGLQFLLWYDEGEERNRGNFPPRFSGRQFPNYSSELNVNALELEDSALYLCASSLEGNPYEQYFGPGTRLTVT.

V gene TRBV6-5 combines with J gene TRBJ1-5; no reliable D call. The germline V and J ends were trimmed by 2 bases and 4 bases, with 6 bases remaining between them. Germline CDR1 is MNHEY and CDR2 is SVGAGI. The CDR3 contains 13 residues. CDR3 sequence reads: CASSYLGNQPQHF. The CDR3 coding sequence is TGTGCCAGCAGTTACCTTGGGAATCAGCCCCAGCATTTT.

The genes are TRBV20-1 and TRBJ2-7; perhaps TRBD1 as D (6 bases). The CDR3 runs to 11 residues. V lost 3 bases, J lost 4 bases, and 7 bases lay in between. Germline-derived CDR1 and CDR2 are DFQATT and SNEGSKA (reference sequence). In DNA, the CDR3 is TGCAGTGCTAGCGGACAGTACGAGCAGTACTTC. Amino acid sequence: CSASGQYEQYF.

Note on this clonotype: The conserved final phenylalanine or tryptophan is absent from the CDR3, which likely points to a read error. The J gene is TRBJ2-7, the V gene TRBV29-1; TRBD2 might be the D (5 bases). Germline V gene sequence: CDR1 SQVTM, CDR2 ANQGSEA. The CDR3 is 11 residues long. V was trimmed by 4 bases and J by 4 bases, leaving 8 bases between them. The CDR3 DNA is TGCAGCGTTGTGGGAGATTACGAGCAGTACTCC. Translating it yields CSVVGDYEQYS.

The chain uses TRBV7-9 and TRBJ1-6; D might be TRBD1 (6 bases). This CDR3 has 15 residues. V lost 5 bases, J lost 4 bases, and 12 bases lay in between. Germline V gene sequence: CDR1 SEHNR, CDR2 FQNEAQ (reference sequence). Here the CDR3 DNA reads TGTGCCAGCAGCCCCGATGGACAGTATAATTCACCCCTCCACTTT. Protein: CASSPDGQYNSPLHF.

In the case of this clonotype: One base away lies a much larger clone, so this may be a sequencing read error. No conserved phenylalanine or tryptophan ends this CDR3, so it is likely a read error. The chain couples TRBV5-6 to TRBJ2-1; D might be TRBD2 (6 bases). The germline gives CDR1 SGHDT, CDR2 YYEEEE. The CDR3 runs to 14 residues. V lost 4 bases and J 0 bases, leaving 8 bases between the germline ends. This CDR3 reads CASSPGVSYNEQFL. CDR3 sequence (DNA): TGTGCCAGCAGCCCGGGGGTCTCCTACAATGAGCAGTTCCTC.

The V call is TRBV6-5, the J call TRBJ1-6; D remains unclear. The V and J ends lost 10 bases and 7 bases respectively, with 14 bases between them. Germline V gene sequence: CDR1 MNHEY, CDR2 SVGAGI. This CDR3 is 13 amino acids long. The CDR3 DNA sequence: TGTGCCATCCGACCAGATAAAAATTCACCCCTCCACTTT. It codes for CAIRPDKNSPLHF.

This clonotype was seen only a few times. V usage is TRBV24-1 and J usage is TRBJ2-5; 7 bases map to TRBD1. The CDR3 is 13 amino acids. J was trimmed by 5 bases and V by 9 bases; bases with no gene match: 8. Germline V gene data show CDR1 as KGHDR and CDR2 as SFDVKD. CDR3 DNA: TGTGCCACCGCGGCAGGGGGTAGGGAGACCCAGTACTTC. This gives the protein CATAAGGRETQYF.

This chain uses TRBV14 with TRBJ2-5; 10 positions match TRBD1. The CDR3 runs to 15 residues. With 7 bases clipped from V and 5 bases from J, the junction kept 10 bases outside the gene matches. From germline, CDR1 is SGHDN and CDR2 FVKESK. The chain's CDR3 is CASKARRTGGETQYF. The CDR3, as DNA: TGTGCCAGCAAGGCCCGTCGGACAGGGGGGGAGACCCAGTACTTC.

The chain employs TRBV2 and TRBJ2-2, with 8 bases matching TRBD2. The CDR3 consists of 14 residues. CDR1 is SNHLY, CDR2 FYNNEI, per germline. J gave up 5 bases and V 11 bases, and 10 bases lay outside the gene matches. CDR3 DNA: TGTGCCGGTAGACTAGCGATCGAAACCGGGGAGCTGTTTTTT. This codes for CAGRLAIETGELFF.

This clonotype was detected only a few times. V usage is TRBV12-3 or TRBV12-4 and J usage is TRBJ2-7; D ambiguous. Trimming took off 5 bases at V and 3 bases at J, with 8 bases between the two ends. This CDR3 comprises 12 residues. This chain's CDR3 is CASSLGYYEQYF. The CDR3, as DNA: TGTGCCAGCAGTCTCGGGTACTACGAGCAGTACTTC.

In regard to this clonotype: Without the conserved terminal phenylalanine or tryptophan, this CDR3 likely stems from a read error. The J gene is TRBJ2-1, the V gene TRBV24-1; 8 bases are shared with TRBD2. V dropped 5 bases and J dropped 2; count of bases not matched to a gene: 7. Germline V gene lookup returns CDR1 KGHDR and CDR2 SFDVKD. The CDR3 sequence is 16 residues long. CDR3 region: CATSGTSGETYNEQFL. The CDR3 bases are TGTGCCACCAGTGGCACTAGCGGTGAGACCTACAATGAGCAGTTCCTC.

This chain connects TRBV7-2 to TRBJ2-3, with no clear D. Germline V lookup: CDR1 SGHTA, CDR2 FQGNSA. The CDR3 loop spans 12 amino acids. V lost 5 bases, J lost 14 bases, and 17 bases lay in between. The CDR3 region has the DNA TGTGCCAGCAGCGTCCTCGGGTTCAGGTGGTATTTT. Amino acid sequence: CASSVLGFRWYF.

The chain recombines TRBV7-6 with TRBJ2-7; TRBD2 agrees at 10 bases. Per the germline V gene, CDR1 is SGHVS and CDR2 is FNYEAQ. Trimming cost V 5 bases and J 5 bases; bases outside gene matches: 12. This CDR3 has 16 residues. The CDR3 loop reads CASSPDGTSVNHEQYF. The CDR3 nucleotides are TGTGCCAGCAGCCCTGACGGGACTAGCGTCAACCACGAGCAGTACTTC.

The V gene is TRBV15, the J gene TRBJ2-7; 9 bases align to TRBD1. The trim removed 3 bases at V and 6 bases at J, leaving 3 bases unmatched. The CDR3 length is 13 residues. Looked up from germline, CDR1 is LNHNV and CDR2 is YYDKDF (reference sequence). Written as DNA, the CDR3 is TGTGCCACCAGCAGTGGACAGGGGCGCGAGCAGTACTTC. It is translated as CATSSGQGREQYF.

The gene calls are TRBV29-1 and TRBJ2-3; 9 positions match TRBD1. Trimming took 7 bases from V and 4 from J; bases not matched to a gene: 12. Germline-derived CDR1 and CDR2 are SQVTM and ANQGSEA. The CDR3 length is 15 residues. The CDR3 loop reads CSAKVGTGYADTQYF. CDR3 bases: TGCAGCGCGAAGGTAGGGACAGGGTACGCAGATACGCAGTATTTT.

The chain combines TRBV20-1 with TRBJ2-7; D might be TRBD1 (5 bases). V dropped 7 bases and J dropped 1 base, with 11 bases sitting between them. This CDR3 region has 12 residues. Germline assignment: CDR1 DFQATT and CDR2 SNEGSKA (reference sequence). The CDR3: CSVQRGSYEQYF. In DNA form, the CDR3 reads TGCAGTGTCCAAAGGGGTTCCTACGAGCAGTACTTC.

The J gene is TRBJ2-7, the V gene TRBV20-1; 7 bases agree with TRBD2. V was clipped by 6 bases and J by 4 bases; unmatched bases: 12. The CDR3 has 14 amino acids. CDR1 is DFQATT, CDR2 SNEGSKA, per germline (reference sequence). The CDR3 nucleotides read TGCAGTGCCGCCCCGAGGACTAGACCTTACGAGCAGTACTTC. Protein product: CSAAPRTRPYEQYF.

V is TRBV7-9 and J is TRBJ2-2; D perhaps matches TRBD2 (6 bases). Trimming took 5 bases from V and 5 from J, leaving 12 bases between them. Germline loops: CDR1 SEHNR, CDR2 FQNEAQ (reference sequence). CDR3 length equals 14 residues. This chain's CDR3 is CASSPAGKTGELFF. The CDR3 DNA reads TGTGCCAGCAGCCCCGCGGGGAAAACCGGGGAGCTGTTTTTT. Filled out from reference TRBV7-9 and TRBJ2-2, the complete variable domain reads DTGVSQNPRHKITKRGQNVTFRCDPISEHNRLYWYRQTLGQGPEFLTYFQNEAQLEKSRLLSDRFSAERPKGSFSTLEIQRTEQGDSAMYLCASSPAGKTGELFFGEGSRLTVL.